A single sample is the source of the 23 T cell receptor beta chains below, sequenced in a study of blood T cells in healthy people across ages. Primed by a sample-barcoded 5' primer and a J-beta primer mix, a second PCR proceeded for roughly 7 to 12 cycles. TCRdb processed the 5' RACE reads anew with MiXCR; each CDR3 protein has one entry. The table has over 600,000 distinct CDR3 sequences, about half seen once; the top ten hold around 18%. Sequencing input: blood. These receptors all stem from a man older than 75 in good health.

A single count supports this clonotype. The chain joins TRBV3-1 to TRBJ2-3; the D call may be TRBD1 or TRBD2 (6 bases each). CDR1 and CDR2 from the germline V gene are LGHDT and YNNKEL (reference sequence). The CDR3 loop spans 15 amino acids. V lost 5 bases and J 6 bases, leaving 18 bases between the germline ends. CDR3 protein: CASSAGEVASDTQYF. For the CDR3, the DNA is TGTGCCAGCAGCGCAGGGGAGGTAGCATCCGATACGCAGTATTTT.

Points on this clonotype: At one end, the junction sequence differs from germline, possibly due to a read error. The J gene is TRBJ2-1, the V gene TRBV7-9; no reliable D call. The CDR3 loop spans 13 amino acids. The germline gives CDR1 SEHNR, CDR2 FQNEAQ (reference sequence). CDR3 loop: CASSSFSRYEQFF. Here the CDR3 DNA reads TGTGCCAGTAGCTCTTTTAGCAGGTATGAGCAGTTCTTC.

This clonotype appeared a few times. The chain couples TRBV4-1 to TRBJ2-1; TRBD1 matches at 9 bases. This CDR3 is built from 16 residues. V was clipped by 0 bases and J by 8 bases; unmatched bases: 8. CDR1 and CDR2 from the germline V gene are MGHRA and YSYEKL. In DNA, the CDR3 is TGCGCCAGCAGCCAAGATTTCACAGGGGGCTCGGATGAGCAGTTCTTC. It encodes CASSQDFTGGSDEQFF.

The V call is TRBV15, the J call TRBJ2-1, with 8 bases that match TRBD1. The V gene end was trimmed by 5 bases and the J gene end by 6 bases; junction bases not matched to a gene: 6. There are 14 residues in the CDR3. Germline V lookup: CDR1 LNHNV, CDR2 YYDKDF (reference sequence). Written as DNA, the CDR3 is TGTGCCACCAGCCCCAGGACAGGGATCAATGAGCAGTTCTTC. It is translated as CATSPRTGINEQFF.

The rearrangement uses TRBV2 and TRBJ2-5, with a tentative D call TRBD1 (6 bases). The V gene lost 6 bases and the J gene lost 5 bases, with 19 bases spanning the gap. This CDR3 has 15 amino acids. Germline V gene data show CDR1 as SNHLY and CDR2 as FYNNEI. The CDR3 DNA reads TGTGCCAGCAGGAGGGACGGACAGCCAAGGGAGACCCAGTACTTC. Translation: CASRRDGQPRETQYF. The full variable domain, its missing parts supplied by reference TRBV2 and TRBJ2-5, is EPEVTQTPSHQVTQMGQEVILRCVPISNHLYFYWYRQILGQKVEFLVSFYNNEISEKSEIFDDQFSVERPDGSNFTLKIRSTKLEDSAMYFCASRRDGQPRETQYFGPGTRLLVL.

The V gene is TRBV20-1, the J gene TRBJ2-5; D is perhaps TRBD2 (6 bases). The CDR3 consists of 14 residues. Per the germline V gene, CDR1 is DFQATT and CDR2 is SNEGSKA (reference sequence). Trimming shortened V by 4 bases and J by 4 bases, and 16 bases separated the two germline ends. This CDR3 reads CSATVSGLPETQYF. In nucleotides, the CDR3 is TGCAGTGCTACGGTTTCGGGACTCCCAGAGACCCAGTACTTC.

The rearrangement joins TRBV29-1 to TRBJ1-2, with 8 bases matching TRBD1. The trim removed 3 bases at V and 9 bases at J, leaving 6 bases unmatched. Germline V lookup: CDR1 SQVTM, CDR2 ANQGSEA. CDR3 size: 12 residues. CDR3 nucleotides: TGCAGCGTTGACCAGGACAGGGTGCGCTACACCTTC. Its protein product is CSVDQDRVRYTF.

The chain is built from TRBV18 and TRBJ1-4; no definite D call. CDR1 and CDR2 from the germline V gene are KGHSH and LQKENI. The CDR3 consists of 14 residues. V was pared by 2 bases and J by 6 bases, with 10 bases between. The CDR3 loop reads CASSPTTADEKLFF. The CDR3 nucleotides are TGTGCCAGCTCACCAACCACAGCCGATGAAAAACTGTTTTTT. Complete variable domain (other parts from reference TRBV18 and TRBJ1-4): NAGVMQNPRHLVRRRGQEARLRCSPMKGHSHVYWYRQLPEEGLKFMVYLQKENIIDESGMPKERFSAEFPKEGPSILRIQQVVRGDSAAYFCASSPTTADEKLFFGSGTQLSVL.

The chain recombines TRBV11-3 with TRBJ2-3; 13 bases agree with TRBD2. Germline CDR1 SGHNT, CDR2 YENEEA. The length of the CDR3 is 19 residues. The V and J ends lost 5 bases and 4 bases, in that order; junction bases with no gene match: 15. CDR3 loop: CASSGPFGLAGEVADTQYF. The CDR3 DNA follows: TGTGCCAGCAGCGGACCATTCGGACTAGCGGGAGAGGTCGCAGATACGCAGTATTTT.

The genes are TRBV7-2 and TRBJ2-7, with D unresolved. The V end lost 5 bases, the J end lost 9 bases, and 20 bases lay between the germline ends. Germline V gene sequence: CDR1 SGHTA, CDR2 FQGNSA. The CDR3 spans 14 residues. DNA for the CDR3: TGTGCCAGCAGCCCCTCACAGCGTTTAATTGGGCAGTACTTC. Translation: CASSPSQRLIGQYF.

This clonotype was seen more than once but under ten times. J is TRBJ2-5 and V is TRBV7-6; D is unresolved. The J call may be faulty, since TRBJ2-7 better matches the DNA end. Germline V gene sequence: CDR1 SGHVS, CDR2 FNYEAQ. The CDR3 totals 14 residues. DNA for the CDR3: TGTGCCAGCAGCCAGCTTGGCTCAGCCTACGAGCAGTACTTC. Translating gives CASSQLGSAYEQYF.

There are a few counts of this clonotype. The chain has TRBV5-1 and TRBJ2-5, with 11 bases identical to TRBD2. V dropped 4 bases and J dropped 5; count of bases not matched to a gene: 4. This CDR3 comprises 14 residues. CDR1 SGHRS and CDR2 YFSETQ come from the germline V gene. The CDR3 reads CASSAGLAAETQYF. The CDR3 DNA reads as TGCGCCAGCAGCGCGGGACTAGCGGCGGAGACCCAGTACTTC.

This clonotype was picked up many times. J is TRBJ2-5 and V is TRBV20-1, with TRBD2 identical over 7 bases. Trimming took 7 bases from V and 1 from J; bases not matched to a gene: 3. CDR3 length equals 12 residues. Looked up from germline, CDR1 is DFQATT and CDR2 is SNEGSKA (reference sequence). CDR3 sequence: CSGDYLQETQYF. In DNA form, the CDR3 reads TGCAGTGGGGACTACCTCCAAGAGACCCAGTACTTC.

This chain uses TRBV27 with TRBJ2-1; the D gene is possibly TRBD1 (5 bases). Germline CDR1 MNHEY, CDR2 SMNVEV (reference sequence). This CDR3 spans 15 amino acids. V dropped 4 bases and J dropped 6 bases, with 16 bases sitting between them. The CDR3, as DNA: TGTGCCAGCAGTTCCCAGGGTGGGGAATCCAATGAGCAGTTCTTC. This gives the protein CASSSQGGESNEQFF.

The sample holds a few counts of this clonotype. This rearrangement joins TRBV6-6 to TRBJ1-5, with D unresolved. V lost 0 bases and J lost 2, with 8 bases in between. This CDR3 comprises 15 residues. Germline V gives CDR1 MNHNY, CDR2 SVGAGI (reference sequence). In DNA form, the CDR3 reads TGTGCCAGCAGTTACTCAGGGTCCGGCAATCAGCCCCAGCATTTT. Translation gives CASSYSGSGNQPQHF.

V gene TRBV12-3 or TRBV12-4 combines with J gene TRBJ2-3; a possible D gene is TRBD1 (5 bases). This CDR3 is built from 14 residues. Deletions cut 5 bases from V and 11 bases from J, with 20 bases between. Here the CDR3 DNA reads TGTGCCAGCAGTCCCGACTTTGGGATAAGGGGGCAGTATTTT. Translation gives CASSPDFGIRGQYF.

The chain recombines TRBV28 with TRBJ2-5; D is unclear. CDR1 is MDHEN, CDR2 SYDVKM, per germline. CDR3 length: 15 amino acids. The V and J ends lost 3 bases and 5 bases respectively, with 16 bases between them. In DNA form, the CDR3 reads TGTGCCAGCAGTTTTAGTTCGGGCTTTCGGGAGACCCAGTACTTC. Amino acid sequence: CASSFSSGFRETQYF.

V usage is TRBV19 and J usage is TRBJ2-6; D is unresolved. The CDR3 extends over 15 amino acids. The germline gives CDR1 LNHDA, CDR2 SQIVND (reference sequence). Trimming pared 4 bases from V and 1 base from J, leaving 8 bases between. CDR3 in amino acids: CASSTGRSGANVLTF. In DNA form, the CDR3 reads TGTGCCAGTAGTACCGGACGGTCTGGGGCCAACGTCCTGACTTTC. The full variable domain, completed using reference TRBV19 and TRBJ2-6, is DGGITQSPKYLFRKEGQNVTLSCEQNLNHDAMYWYRQDPGQGLRLIYYSQIVNDFQKGDIAEGYSVSREKKESFPLTVTSAQKNPTAFYLCASSTGRSGANVLTFGAGSRLTVL.

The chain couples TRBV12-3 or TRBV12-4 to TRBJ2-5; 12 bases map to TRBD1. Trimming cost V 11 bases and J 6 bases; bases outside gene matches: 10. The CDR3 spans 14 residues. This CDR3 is CAGSLGTGGKTQYF. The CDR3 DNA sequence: TGTGCCGGTAGTTTAGGGACAGGGGGCAAGACCCAGTACTTC.

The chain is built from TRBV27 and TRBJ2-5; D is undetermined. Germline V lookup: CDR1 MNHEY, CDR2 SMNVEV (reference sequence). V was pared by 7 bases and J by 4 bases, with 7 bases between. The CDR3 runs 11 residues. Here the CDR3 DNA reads TGTGCCAGCAAGGGTTCAGAGACCCAGTACTTC. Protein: CASKGSETQYF.

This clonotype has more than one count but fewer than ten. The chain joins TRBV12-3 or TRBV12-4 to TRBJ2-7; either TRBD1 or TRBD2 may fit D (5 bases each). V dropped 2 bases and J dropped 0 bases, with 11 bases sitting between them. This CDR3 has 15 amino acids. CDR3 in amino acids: CASSLLGVISYEQYF. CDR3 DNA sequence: TGTGCCAGCAGTTTACTGGGGGTCATCTCCTACGAGCAGTACTTC.

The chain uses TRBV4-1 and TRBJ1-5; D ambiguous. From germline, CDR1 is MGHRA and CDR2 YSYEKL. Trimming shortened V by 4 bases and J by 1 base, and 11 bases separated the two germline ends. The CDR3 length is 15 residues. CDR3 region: CASSPVRLSNQPQHF. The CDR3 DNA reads TGCGCCAGCAGCCCCGTGAGGTTAAGCAATCAGCCCCAGCATTTT.

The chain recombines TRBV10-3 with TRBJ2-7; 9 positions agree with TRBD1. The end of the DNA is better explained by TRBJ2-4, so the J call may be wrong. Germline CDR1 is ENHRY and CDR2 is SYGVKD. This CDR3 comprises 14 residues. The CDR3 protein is CASPGQGDINIQYF. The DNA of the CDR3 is TGTGCCTCCCCGGGACAGGGAGACATAAACATTCAGTACTTC.